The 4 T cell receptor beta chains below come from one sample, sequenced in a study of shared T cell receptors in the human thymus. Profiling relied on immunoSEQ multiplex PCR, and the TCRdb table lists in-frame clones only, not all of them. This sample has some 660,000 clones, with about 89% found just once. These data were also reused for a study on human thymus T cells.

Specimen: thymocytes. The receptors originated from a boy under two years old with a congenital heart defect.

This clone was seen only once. The CDR3: CASIKGGLAGSYNEQFF. As DNA, the CDR3 is TGTGCCAGCATCAAAGGGGGGCTAGCGGGCTCCTACAATGAGCAGTTCTTC. The chain uses TRBV28 and TRBJ2-1; 8 bases agree with TRBD2. V was pared by 7 bases and J by 0 bases, with 11 bases of the junction left unmatched. The CDR3 is 17 amino acids. Germline V lookup: CDR1 MDHEN, CDR2 SYDVKM.

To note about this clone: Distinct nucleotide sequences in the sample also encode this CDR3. The chain's CDR3 is CASSLGGSNQPQHF. The CDR3 DNA follows: TGTGCCAGCAGTTTAGGGGGGTCCAATCAGCCCCAGCATTTT. The chain is built from TRBV27 and TRBJ1-5, with TRBD1 as a possible D gene (5 bases). This CDR3 spans 14 amino acids. V was pared by 2 bases and J by 3 bases, with 8 bases between. Germline V lookup: CDR1 MNHEY, CDR2 SMNVEV (reference sequence).

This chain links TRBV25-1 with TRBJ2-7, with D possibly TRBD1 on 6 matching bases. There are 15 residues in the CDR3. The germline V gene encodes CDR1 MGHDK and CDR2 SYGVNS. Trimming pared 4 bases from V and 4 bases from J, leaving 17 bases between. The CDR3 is CASSARQASTYEQYF. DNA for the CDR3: TGTGCCAGCAGTGCCCGACAGGCCTCCACTTACGAGCAGTACTTC.

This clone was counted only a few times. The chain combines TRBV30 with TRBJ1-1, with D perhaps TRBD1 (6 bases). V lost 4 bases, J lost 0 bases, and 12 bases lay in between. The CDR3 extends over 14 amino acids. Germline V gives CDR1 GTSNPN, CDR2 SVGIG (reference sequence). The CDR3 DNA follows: TGTGCCTGGAAAACAGGGAATGTGAACACTGAAGCTTTCTTT. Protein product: CAWKTGNVNTEAFF.